This passage covers 23 T cell receptor beta chains from one sample sequenced in a study of T cell responses to AZD1222 COVID-19 vaccine. The data were produced by immunoSEQ multiplex PCR, yet TCRdb's version contains in-frame clones alone and is incomplete. The table has more than 80,000 clones, around 87% seen once. The sample consisted of peripheral blood, taken 28 days after the second AZD1222 dose. These receptors were taken from an adult who received the AZD1222 COVID-19 vaccine.

The CDR3 sequence: CASSYTGHDVYGYTF. CDR3 bases: TGTGCCAGCAGCTACACAGGGCACGACGTCTATGGCTACACCTTC. This chain uses TRBV7-9 with TRBJ1-2; a possible D gene is TRBD1 (6 bases). The CDR3 is made up of 15 amino acids. The germline V and J ends were trimmed by 4 bases and 4 bases, with 16 bases remaining between them. CDR1 is SEHNR and CDR2 is FQNEAQ in the germline V gene (reference sequence).

CDR3: CASSFSNEQFF. The CDR3 DNA sequence: TGTGCCAGCAGCTTTTCAAATGAGCAGTTCTTC. J is TRBJ2-1 and V is TRBV5-4; D is ambiguous. V lost 2 bases and J lost 7, with 4 bases in between. The CDR3 consists of 11 residues. Per the germline V gene, CDR1 is SGHNT and CDR2 is YYREEE (reference sequence).

The V gene is TRBV3-1 (or the pseudogene TRBV3-2), the J gene TRBJ1-1; 7 bases fit TRBD1. The CDR3 is 14 amino acids. V trimming: 7 bases; J trimming: 1 base; junction bases outside the gene matches: 6. Per the germline V gene, CDR1 is LGHDT and CDR2 is YNNKEL (reference sequence). The CDR3 nucleotides read TGTGCCAGCACGCCCGGGACAGCGAACACTGAAGCTTTCTTT. Its translation is CASTPGTANTEAFF.

The chain carries TRBV4-1 and TRBJ2-3; D possibly corresponds to TRBD2 (6 bases). The germline V gene has CDR1 MGHRA and CDR2 YSYEKL. There are 14 residues in the CDR3. The V end lost 0 bases, the J end lost 5 bases, and 9 bases lay between the germline ends. CDR3 amino acids: CASSQDRREDTQYF. In DNA form, the CDR3 reads TGCGCCAGCAGCCAAGATCGGCGGGAAGATACGCAGTATTTT.

The chain recombines TRBV5-6 with TRBJ2-7; no clear D gene. Germline V lookup: CDR1 SGHDT, CDR2 YYEEEE. V lost 7 bases and J 5 bases, leaving 7 bases between the germline ends. The CDR3 runs to 10 residues. CDR3 bases: TGTGCCAGCCGTTCGCACGAGCAGTACTTC. It encodes CASRSHEQYF.

This clone was seen a single time. The J gene is TRBJ2-7, the V gene TRBV7-8; D unresolved. The CDR3 runs to 17 residues. The V end lost 3 bases, the J end lost 0 bases, and 18 bases lay between the germline ends. Germline CDR1 is SGHVS and CDR2 is FQNEAQ. CDR3 coding DNA: TGTGCCAGCAGCTTTGTTCGGTCCGGGCCGCCCTCCTACGAGCAGTACTTC. Translated, it gives CASSFVRSGPPSYEQYF. The full variable domain, completed using reference TRBV7-8 and TRBJ2-7, is GAGVSQSPRYKVAKRGQDVALRCDPISGHVSLFWYQQALGQGPEFLTYFQNEAQLDKSGLPSDRFFAERPEGSVSTLKIQRTQQEDSAVYLCASSFVRSGPPSYEQYFGPGTRLTVT.

CDR3 nucleotide sequence: TGTGCCAGTAGTATCAGGACAACTAATGAAAAACTGTTTTTT. Translating gives CASSIRTTNEKLFF. The J gene is TRBJ1-4, the V gene TRBV19; the D is unclear. The CDR3 totals 14 residues. V gave up 3 bases and J gave up 0 bases, with 5 bases separating them. Germline lookup yields CDR1 LNHDA and CDR2 SQIVND (reference sequence).

The rearrangement joins TRBV12-3 or TRBV12-4 to TRBJ1-2; D remains unclear. The length of the CDR3 is 12 residues. CDR3 bases: TGTGTCTGGGAGAACAATAACTATGGCTACACCTTC. It is translated as CVWENNNYGYTF.

Only a few counts were recorded for this clone. V usage is TRBV12-3 or TRBV12-4 and J usage is TRBJ1-1; tentative D call: TRBD1 (6 bases). Trimming pared 3 bases from V and 4 bases from J, leaving 9 bases between. The length of the CDR3 is 13 residues. The CDR3: CASSLGARTEAFF. CDR3 sequence (DNA): TGTGCCAGCAGTTTGGGGGCGCGCACTGAAGCTTTCTTT.

The chain carries TRBV27 and TRBJ1-3; 12 bases agree with TRBD1. CDR1 and CDR2 from the germline V gene are MNHEY and SMNVEV (reference sequence). There are 15 residues in the CDR3. Unmatched junction bases numbered 7, after V lost 5 bases and J lost 8 bases. CDR3 amino acids: CASSLRGQGAYTIYF. The CDR3, as DNA: TGTGCCAGCAGTCTCCGGGGACAGGGGGCTTACACCATATATTTT.

The V gene is TRBV9, the J gene TRBJ2-5, with a weak D call TRBD1 (5 bases). The CDR3 spans 15 residues. V lost 0 bases, J lost 4 bases, and 13 bases lay in between. The germline V gene has CDR1 SGDLS and CDR2 YYNGEE. CDR3 bases: TGTGCCAGCAGCGTAGCTACAAGGGGCTTAGAGACCCAGTACTTC. The encoded protein is CASSVATRGLETQYF.

The chain couples TRBV4-3 to TRBJ1-2; D is unclear. CDR3 length: 13 residues. In germline, CDR1 is LGHNA, CDR2 YSLEER. Trimming pared 6 bases from V and 1 base from J, leaving 9 bases between. CDR3 sequence (DNA): TGCGCCAGCAGTCGGCAGAGTAACTATGGCTACACCTTC. Translation gives CASSRQSNYGYTF.

The rearrangement joins TRBV18 to TRBJ2-5; perhaps TRBD1 as D (7 bases). Per the germline V gene, CDR1 is KGHSH and CDR2 is LQKENI. V dropped 4 bases and J dropped 4 bases, with 19 bases sitting between them. The length of the CDR3 is 16 residues. CDR3 sequence reads: CASSRAPEGATETQYF. DNA of the CDR3: TGTGCCAGCTCACGGGCCCCGGAGGGGGCTACAGAGACCCAGTACTTC.

The V gene is TRBV6-2 or TRBV6-3, the J gene TRBJ2-7; 7 bases are shared with TRBD2. With 5 bases clipped from V and 9 bases from J, the junction kept 16 bases outside the gene matches. The CDR3 runs 15 residues. CDR1 and CDR2 (germline): MNHEY, SVGEGT. CDR3 in amino acids: CASSPRWWEGHRQYF. The CDR3 region has the DNA TGTGCCAGCAGTCCCCGCTGGTGGGAGGGCCACAGGCAGTACTTC.

The chain recombines TRBV5-1 with TRBJ2-3; no clear D gene. The CDR3 length is 12 residues. Per germline, CDR1 SGHRS and CDR2 YFSETQ. Trimming removed 4 bases from V and 5 bases from J, with 8 bases in between. The CDR3 nucleotides are TGCGCCAGCAGCCCGCCCGAAGATACGCAGTATTTT. Translating it yields CASSPPEDTQYF.

The V and J genes are TRBV28 and TRBJ2-7, with D unclear. The CDR3 length is 11 residues. Germline CDR1 reads MDHEN; CDR2 reads SYDVKM. The V and J ends lost 0 bases and 5 bases respectively, with 2 bases between them. This chain's CDR3 is CASSLWDEQYF. CDR3 DNA sequence: TGTGCCAGCAGTTTATGGGACGAGCAGTACTTC.

This CDR3 is CASSSPQQGSKETQYF. CDR3 bases: TGTGCCAGTAGTAGTCCTCAACAGGGCTCCAAAGAGACCCAGTACTTC. The gene calls are TRBV19 and TRBJ2-5; D possibly corresponds to TRBD1 (6 bases). The CDR3 covers 16 residues. Germline CDR1 LNHDA, CDR2 SQIVND (reference sequence). Trimming took off 4 bases at V and 3 bases at J, with 18 bases between the two ends.

The chain links TRBV7-3 to TRBJ1-1; D uncertain. The CDR3 consists of 13 residues. V was clipped by 5 bases and J by 0 bases, with 7 bases between them. Looked up from germline, CDR1 is SGHTA and CDR2 is FQGTGA. CDR3 bases: TGTGCCAGCAGCCGCGGCATGAACACTGAAGCTTTCTTT. Translated, it gives CASSRGMNTEAFF.

The J gene is TRBJ2-2, the V gene TRBV7-2, with 9 bases identical to TRBD1. CDR1 is SGHTA, CDR2 FQGNSA, per germline. Germline trimming cut 5 bases from V and 5 bases from J; bases unmatched to any gene: 12. This CDR3 has 17 amino acids. The DNA for the CDR3 is TGTGCCAGCAGCCTGGACTTGGGGACAGGGTCGACCGGGGAGCTGTTTTTT. Amino acids: CASSLDLGTGSTGELFF. The full variable domain, rest sourced from reference TRBV7-2 and TRBJ2-2, is GAGVSQSPSNKVTEKGKDVELRCDPISGHTALYWYRQSLGQGLEFLIYFQGNSAPDKSGLPSDRFSAERTGGSVSTLTIQRTQQEDSAVYLCASSLDLGTGSTGELFFGEGSRLTVL.

The chain has TRBV3-1 (or the pseudogene TRBV3-2) and TRBJ2-1; 7 bases align to TRBD1. Germline V lookup: CDR1 LGHDT, CDR2 YNNKEL (reference sequence). The CDR3 totals 13 residues. Trimming cost V 4 bases and J 8 bases; bases outside gene matches: 5. The CDR3 nucleotides are TGTGCCAGCAGCCCGACAGGGTTATATGAGCAGTTCTTC. Amino acid sequence: CASSPTGLYEQFF.

The rearrangement links TRBV7-9 to TRBJ1-3; 8 bases are shared with TRBD1. Germline V lookup: CDR1 SEHNR, CDR2 FQNEAQ (reference sequence). V dropped 5 bases and J dropped 4; count of bases not matched to a gene: 7. This CDR3 has 15 amino acids. CDR3 DNA: TGTGCCAGCAGCCCGCAGGGGGCGAGAGGAAACACCATATATTTT. Translating gives CASSPQGARGNTIYF.

The chain is built from TRBV5-1 and TRBJ2-2; unclear D gene. The germline V gene has CDR1 SGHRS and CDR2 YFSETQ. Trimming removed 0 bases from V and 0 bases from J, with 6 bases in between. This CDR3 region has 15 residues. CDR3 nucleotide sequence: TGCGCCAGCAGCTTGGATAGGGCGAACACCGGGGAGCTGTTTTTT. Residues: CASSLDRANTGELFF.

This chain connects TRBV5-5 to TRBJ1-6; D gene unclear. This CDR3 spans 15 amino acids. With 3 bases removed from V and 7 bases from J, the gap between germline ends came to 14 bases. Germline loops: CDR1 SGHKS, CDR2 YYEKEE (reference sequence). In DNA, the CDR3 is TGTGCCAGCAGCTACGCTGGAAGAGGGAATTCACCCCTCCACTTT. This gives the protein CASSYAGRGNSPLHF.